The present TCR beta chain was sequenced within a study of response to subunit inactivated influenza vaccine (dated by TCRdb to between 2017 and 2018). For the wider study: To follow how T cells responded to a trivalent subunit inactivated influenza vaccine, the researchers relied on deep quantitative profiling of the T cell receptor repertoire.

Its CDR3 holds 18 amino acids, cysteine through phenylalanine. Of all the DNA, just the CDR3 is kept, 54 bases in frame from base 1. V sheds 1 base and J sheds 0 bases, leaving 18 bases between their ends. This clonotype has a handful of counts. Its recognized antigen is unknown. Base qualities are not recorded, but no much larger clone differs from it by a single base. Study-wide conclusions, independent of this receptor: According to the authors, only a limited number of new T cells may be recruited by each seasonal influenza vaccination.

Library prep was done by RT-PCR. Sequenced on an Illumina HiSeq 2500. The public reads were reanalyzed by TCRdb: fastp trimming at Q25, MiXCR alignment, in-frame beta chains only. Each CDR3 protein appears once, grouped with its most common genes and DNA. The sample table contains around 790,000 distinct CDR3 sequences; only one count was recorded for over 20% of them. Of the sample, roughly 10% is held by the ten largest clones. The sequence came from a man between 50 and 59 years old who received an inactivated influenza vaccine. Donor details come from another sample of the same person, matched by shared clones. Rearrangement joined TRBV12-3 or TRBV12-4 to TRBJ1-1, with TRBD1 as a weak D call on 6 bases. The sample consisted of PBMCs from blood, taken about 5 days after vaccination. Here the CDR3 is given as CASSLVEVWTDMNTEAFF. The bases are TGTGCCAGCAGTTTAGTAGAGGTCTGGACAGACATGAACACTGAAGCTTTCTTT.